This T cell receptor (beta chain) was retrieved from a study of CD8 T cells in Susac syndrome. Germline V CDR1 and CDR2: GTSNPN, SVGIG (reference sequence). The CDR3 has 13 amino acids. V dropped 3 bases and J dropped 6 bases, with 14 bases sitting between them. In the multiple sclerosis control group, patients were treatment-naive and had stable or active relapsing-remitting disease. cDNA came from about 0.51 to 1 ug RNA primed by random hexamers. The amplification used immunoSEQ multiplex PCR on TCR beta CDR3; it spanned 54 Vbeta and 13 Jbeta. TCRdb recomputed calls from the immunoSEQ multiplex PCR reads with MiXCR, one row per CDR3 protein. The table lists about 150,000 distinct CDR3 sequences, around 96% of them singletons.

Source material: CD8+ T cells from PBMCs. This clonotype was sampled from a human donor with multiple sclerosis. The J gene is TRBJ1-2, the V gene TRBV30, with D possibly being TRBD1 (6 bases). CDR3 DNA: TGTGCCTGGAGGGAAGGGGGGCCCAATGGCTACACCTTC. It translates to CAWREGGPNGYTF.